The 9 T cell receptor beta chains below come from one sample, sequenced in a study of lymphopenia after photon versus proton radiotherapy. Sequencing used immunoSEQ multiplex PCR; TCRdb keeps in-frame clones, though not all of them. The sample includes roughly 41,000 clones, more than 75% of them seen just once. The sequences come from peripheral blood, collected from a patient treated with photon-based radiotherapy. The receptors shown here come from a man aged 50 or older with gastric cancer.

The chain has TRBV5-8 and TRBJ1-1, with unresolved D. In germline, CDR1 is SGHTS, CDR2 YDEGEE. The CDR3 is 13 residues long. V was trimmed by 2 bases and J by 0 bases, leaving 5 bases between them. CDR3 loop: CASSFQMNTEAFF. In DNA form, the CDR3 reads TGTGCCAGCAGCTTTCAGATGAACACTGAAGCTTTCTTT. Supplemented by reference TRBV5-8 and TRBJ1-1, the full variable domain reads EAGVTQSPTHLIKTRGQQATLRCSPISGHTSVYWYQQALGLGLQFLLWYDEGEERNRGNFPPRFSGRQFPNYSSELNVNALELEDSALYLCASSFQMNTEAFFGQGTRLTVV.

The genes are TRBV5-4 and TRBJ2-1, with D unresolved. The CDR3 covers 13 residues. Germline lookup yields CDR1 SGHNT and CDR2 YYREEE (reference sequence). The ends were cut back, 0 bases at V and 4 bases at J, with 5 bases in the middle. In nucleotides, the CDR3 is TGTGCCAGCAGCTTGGCGACTTACAATGAGCAGTTCTTC. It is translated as CASSLATYNEQFF. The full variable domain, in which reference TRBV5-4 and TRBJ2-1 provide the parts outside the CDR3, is ETGVTQSPTHLIKTRGQQVTLRCSSQSGHNTVSWYQQALGQGPQFIFQYYREEENGRGNFPPRFSGLQFPNYSSELNVNALELDDSALYLCASSLATYNEQFFGPGTRLTVL.

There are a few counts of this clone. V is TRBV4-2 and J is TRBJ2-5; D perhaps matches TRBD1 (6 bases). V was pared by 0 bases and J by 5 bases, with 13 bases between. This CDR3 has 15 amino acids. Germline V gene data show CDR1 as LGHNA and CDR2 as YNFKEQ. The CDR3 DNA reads TGTGCCAGCAGCCAAGATAGGGGGTCAGTGGAGACCCAGTACTTC. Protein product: CASSQDRGSVETQYF.

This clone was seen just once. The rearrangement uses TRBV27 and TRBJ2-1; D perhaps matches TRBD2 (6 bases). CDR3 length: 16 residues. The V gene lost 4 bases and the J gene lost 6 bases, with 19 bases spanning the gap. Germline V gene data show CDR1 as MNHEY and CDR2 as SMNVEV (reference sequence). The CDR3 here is CASSSLGGGRANEQFF. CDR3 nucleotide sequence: TGTGCCAGCAGTTCCCTTGGGGGAGGTCGGGCCAATGAGCAGTTCTTC.

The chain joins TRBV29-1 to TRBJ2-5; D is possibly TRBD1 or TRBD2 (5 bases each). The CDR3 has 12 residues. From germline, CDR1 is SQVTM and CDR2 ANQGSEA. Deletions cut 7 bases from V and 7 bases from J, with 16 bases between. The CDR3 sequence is CSAGPGAGTQYF. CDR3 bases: TGCAGCGCCGGACCCGGGGCAGGGACCCAGTACTTC.

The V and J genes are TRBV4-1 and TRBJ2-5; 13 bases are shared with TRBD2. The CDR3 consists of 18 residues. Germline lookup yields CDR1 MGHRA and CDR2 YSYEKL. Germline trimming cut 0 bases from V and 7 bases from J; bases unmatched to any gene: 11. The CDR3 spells CASSQDLYGLAGEGTQYF. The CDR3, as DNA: TGCGCCAGCAGCCAAGATCTATATGGACTAGCGGGAGAAGGGACCCAGTACTTC.

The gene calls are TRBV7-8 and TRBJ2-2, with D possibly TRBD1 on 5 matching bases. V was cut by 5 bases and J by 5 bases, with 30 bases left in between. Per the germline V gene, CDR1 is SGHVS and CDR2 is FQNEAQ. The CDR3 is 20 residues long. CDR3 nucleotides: TGTGCCAGCAGCCCCCCACCGGGCAGGGTGCCCCCAAAGAGAACCGGGGAGCTGTTTTTT. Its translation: CASSPPPGRVPPKRTGELFF.

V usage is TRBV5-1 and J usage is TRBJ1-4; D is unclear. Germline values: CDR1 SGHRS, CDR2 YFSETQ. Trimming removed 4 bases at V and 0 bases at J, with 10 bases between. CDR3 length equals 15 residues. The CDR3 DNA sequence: TGCGCCAGCAGCAGGCAGCCTGCAACTAATGAAAAACTGTTTTTT. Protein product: CASSRQPATNEKLFF.

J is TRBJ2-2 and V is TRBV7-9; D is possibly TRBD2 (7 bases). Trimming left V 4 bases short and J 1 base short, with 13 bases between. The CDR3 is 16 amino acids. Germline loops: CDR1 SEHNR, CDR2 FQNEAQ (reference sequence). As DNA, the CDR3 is TGTGCCAGCAGCTACTCGGGGGGCGGGAACACCGGGGAGCTGTTTTTT. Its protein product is CASSYSGGGNTGELFF.